This is a list of T cell receptor beta chains from one sample in a study of Ad26.COV2.S vaccination and SARS-CoV-2 variants. Some clones are missing from TCRdb's copy, which holds only in-frame ones; the method was immunoSEQ multiplex PCR. Of around 340,000 clones listed, about 89% are singletons. The material was peripheral blood, obtained in a trial of Ad26.COV2.S vaccine versus placebo. These TCRs come from a person aged 18 to 65 who received the Ad26.COV2.S COVID-19 vaccine or a placebo. Each CDR3 is given with its conserved first and last residue. Fields, in order: J gene, V gene, D gene, clone size, CDR3 DNA, CDR3 protein. D genes are given only for firm matches. Where a row states a size, it is once, few, many or the class of an expanded clone; other rows omit it.

J gene: TRBJ2-7; V gene: TRBV9; D gene: TRBD2; clone size: .; CDR3 DNA: TGTGCCAGCAGCGTAGGGCTAGCGGGAGCAGGGATCTACGAGCAGTACTTC; CDR3 protein: CASSVGLAGAGIYEQYF
J gene: TRBJ2-7; V gene: TRBV18; D gene: .; clone size: once; CDR3 DNA: TGTGCCAGCTCACCCTTTAGGGAAGAGCAGTACTTC; CDR3 protein: CASSPFREEQYF
J gene: TRBJ1-3; V gene: TRBV7-9; D gene: .; clone size: .; CDR3 DNA: TGTGCCAGCAGCTTGGGAAACACCATATATTTT; CDR3 protein: CASSLGNTIYF
J gene: TRBJ1-2; V gene: TRBV12-5; D gene: .; clone size: .; CDR3 DNA: TGTGCTAGTGGTTTGTCAGATATGAGTGGCTACACCTTC; CDR3 protein: CASGLSDMSGYTF
J gene: TRBJ1-1; V gene: TRBV18; D gene: TRBD1; clone size: .; CDR3 DNA: TGTGCCAGCTCACCCCTACAGGGGGCGGACACTGAAGCTTTCTTT; CDR3 protein: CASSPLQGADTEAFF
J gene: TRBJ2-3; V gene: TRBV9; D gene: .; clone size: .; CDR3 DNA: TGTGCCAGCACCCCTTTGCTATTGGATACGCAGTATTTT; CDR3 protein: CASTPLLLDTQYF
J gene: TRBJ1-1; V gene: TRBV2; D gene: .; clone size: .; CDR3 DNA: TGTGCCAGCAGTTTGGGGACGGTTAACACTGAAGCTTTCTTT; CDR3 protein: CASSLGTVNTEAFF
J gene: TRBJ1-1; V gene: TRBV4-1; D gene: TRBD1; clone size: .; CDR3 DNA: TGCGCCAGCAGCCAGTTCACAGGGGCCTACACTGAAGCTTTCTTT; CDR3 protein: CASSQFTGAYTEAFF
J gene: TRBJ2-2; V gene: TRBV6-5; D gene: .; clone size: .; CDR3 DNA: TGTGCCAGCAGGGAGGGTATGAACACCGGGGAGCTGTTTTTT; CDR3 protein: CASREGMNTGELFF
J gene: TRBJ2-1; V gene: TRBV28; D gene: .; clone size: .; CDR3 DNA: TGTGCCAGCAGTGAAGCCGGGACCAAGAATGAGCAGTTCTTC; CDR3 protein: CASSEAGTKNEQFF